This TCR beta chain emerged from a study of blood T cell repertoires in COVID-19. Across the whole study: Researchers got acute and convalescent COVID-19 samples from the United States, Italy and Spain. T cells, B-cell-depleted T cells, or PBMCs supplied cDNA or gDNA.

Germline loops: CDR1 MDHEN, CDR2 SYDVKM. The J segment lost 0 bases and the V segment lost 2 bases, leaving 7 bases of the junction unmatched. The length of the CDR3 is 18 residues. Original analysis: Estimated nucleated cell counts came from reference gene primer amplification. The data were produced by immunoSEQ multiplex PCR, yet TCRdb's version contains in-frame clones alone and is incomplete. V and J calls and clone size are as listed in that table; D and trimming were resolved from the DNA. Of 80,000 to 100,000 clones in the sample, roughly 80% were seen once. The origin of this receptor is a human donor in a cohort sampled during active COVID-19. This chain joins TRBV28 and TRBJ2-6, with 7 bases identical to TRBD1. Sample: peripheral blood. The CDR3 nucleotides read TGTGCCAGCAGTTTAGCCGGGACAGCAGTCTCTGGGGCCAACGTCCTGACTTTC. This translates into CASSLAGTAVSGANVLTF.